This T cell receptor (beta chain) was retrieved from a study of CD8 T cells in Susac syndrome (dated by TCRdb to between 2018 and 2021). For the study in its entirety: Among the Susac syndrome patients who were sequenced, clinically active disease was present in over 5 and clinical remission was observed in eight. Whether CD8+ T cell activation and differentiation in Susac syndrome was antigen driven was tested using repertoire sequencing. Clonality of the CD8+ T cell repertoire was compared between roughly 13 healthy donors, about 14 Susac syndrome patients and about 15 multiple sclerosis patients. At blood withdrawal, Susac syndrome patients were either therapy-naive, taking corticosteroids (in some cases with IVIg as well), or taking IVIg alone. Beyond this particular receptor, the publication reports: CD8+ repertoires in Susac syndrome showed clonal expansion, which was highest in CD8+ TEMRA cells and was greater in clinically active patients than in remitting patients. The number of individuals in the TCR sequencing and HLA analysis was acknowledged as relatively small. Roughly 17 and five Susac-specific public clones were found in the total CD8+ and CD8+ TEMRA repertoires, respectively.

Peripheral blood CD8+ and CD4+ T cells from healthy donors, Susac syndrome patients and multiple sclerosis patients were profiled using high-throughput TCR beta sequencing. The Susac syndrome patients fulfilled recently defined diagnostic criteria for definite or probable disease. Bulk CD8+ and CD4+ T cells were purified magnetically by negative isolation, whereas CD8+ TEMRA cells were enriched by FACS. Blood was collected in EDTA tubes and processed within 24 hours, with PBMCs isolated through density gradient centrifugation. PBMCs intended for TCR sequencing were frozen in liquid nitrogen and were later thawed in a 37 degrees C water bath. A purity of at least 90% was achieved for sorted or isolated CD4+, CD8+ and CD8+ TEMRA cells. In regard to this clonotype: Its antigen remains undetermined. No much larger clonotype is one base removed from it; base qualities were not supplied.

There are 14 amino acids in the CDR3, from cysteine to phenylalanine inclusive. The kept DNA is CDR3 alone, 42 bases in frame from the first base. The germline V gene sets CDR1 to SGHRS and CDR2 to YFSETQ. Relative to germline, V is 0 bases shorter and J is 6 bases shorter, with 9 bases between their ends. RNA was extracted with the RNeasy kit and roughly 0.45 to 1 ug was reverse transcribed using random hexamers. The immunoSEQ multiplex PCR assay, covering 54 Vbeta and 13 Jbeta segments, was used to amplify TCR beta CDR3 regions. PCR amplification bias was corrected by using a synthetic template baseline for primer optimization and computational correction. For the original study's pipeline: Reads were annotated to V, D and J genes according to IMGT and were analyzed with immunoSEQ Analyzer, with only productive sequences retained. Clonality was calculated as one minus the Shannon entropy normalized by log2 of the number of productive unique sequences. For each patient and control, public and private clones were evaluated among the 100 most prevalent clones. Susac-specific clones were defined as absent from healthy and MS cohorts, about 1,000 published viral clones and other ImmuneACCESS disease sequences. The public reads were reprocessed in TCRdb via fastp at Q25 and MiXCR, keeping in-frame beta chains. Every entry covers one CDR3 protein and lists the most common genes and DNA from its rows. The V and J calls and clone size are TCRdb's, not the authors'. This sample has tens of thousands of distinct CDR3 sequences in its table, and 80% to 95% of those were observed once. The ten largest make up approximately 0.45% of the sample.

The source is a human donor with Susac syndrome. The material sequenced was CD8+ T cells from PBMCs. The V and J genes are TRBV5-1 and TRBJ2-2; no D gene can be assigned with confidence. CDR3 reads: CASSLDTSPGELFF. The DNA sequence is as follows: TGCGCCAGCAGCTTGGACACCTCGCCCGGGGAGCTGTTTTTT.